The present entry profiles one T cell receptor (beta chain) with its context. TCRdb keeps only in-frame clones here, not all; method: immunoSEQ multiplex PCR. The table lists 150,000 to 200,000 clones, roughly 90% of them singletons. Per germline, CDR1 MNHEY and CDR2 SVGAGI. V shed 5 bases and J shed 5 bases, with 16 bases lying between them. The CDR3 has 14 residues. The entry originates in a study of control samples from healthy donors and cancer patients. This sequence joins TRBV6-5 and TRBJ2-7; D possibly corresponds to TRBD2 (6 bases). This TCR was recovered from a man aged 30 to 39 in good health. Material: blood. In DNA form, the CDR3 reads TGTGCCAGCAGTACGCGGGACCACCCTCACGAGCAGTACTTC. It is translated as CASSTRDHPHEQYF.